This T cell receptor beta chain stems from a study of blood T cells in healthy people across ages. They isolated at least 7 million PBMCs from each sample. With a J-beta primer mix and a sample-barcoded 5' primer, a second PCR ran 7 to 11 cycles. TCRdb re-analysed the 5' RACE reads in MiXCR, keeping a single row per CDR3 protein. The sample holds fewer than 2 million distinct CDR3 sequences; about 39% are singletons and the top ten take 23%. Germline V gene data show CDR1 as LGHNA and CDR2 as YSLEER. The V end lost 4 bases, the J end lost 6 bases, and 11 bases lay between the germline ends. CDR3 length: 13 residues. This clonotype showed up many times.

Input material: blood. This chain links TRBV4-3 with TRBJ2-3; D is uncertain. The clonotype originates from a human donor in good health. CDR3 in DNA: TGCGCCAGCAGCCCCACGCTCGCCGATACGCAGTATTTT. It codes for CASSPTLADTQYF.